What follows are 26 T cell receptor beta chains derived from one specimen sequenced in a study of blood T cell repertoires in COVID-19. Some clones are missing from TCRdb's copy, which holds only in-frame ones; the method was immunoSEQ multiplex PCR. The table shows about 310,000 clones, with around 90% occurring only once. Sequencing was performed on peripheral blood. The receptors shown here come from a man aged 18 to 30 with active or convalescent COVID-19.

The rearrangement joins TRBV24-1 to TRBJ1-1, with D tentatively TRBD1 (5 bases). The V gene's germline CDR1 is KGHDR and CDR2 SFDVKD. The germline V and J ends were trimmed by 1 base and 10 bases, with 12 bases remaining between them. This CDR3 has 13 residues. CDR3 protein: CATSDFGQGRAFF. In DNA, the CDR3 is TGTGCCACCAGTGATTTTGGGCAGGGTCGAGCTTTCTTT.

The rearrangement joins TRBV4-1 to TRBJ2-1; 8 bases align to TRBD2. CDR3 length: 14 residues. V dropped 0 bases and J dropped 7; count of bases not matched to a gene: 2. Per the germline V gene, CDR1 is MGHRA and CDR2 is YSYEKL. The chain's CDR3 is CASSQDASGNEQFF. Here the CDR3 DNA reads TGCGCCAGCAGCCAAGATGCTAGCGGGAATGAGCAGTTCTTC.

The V gene is TRBV4-1, the J gene TRBJ2-1; 10 bases fit TRBD1. Trimming cost V 0 bases and J 7 bases; bases outside gene matches: 9. Germline CDR1 MGHRA, CDR2 YSYEKL. This CDR3 spans 17 amino acids. The CDR3 DNA reads as TGCGCCAGCAGCCAAGATTTTGGGACAGGGGAGCAAAATGAGCAGTTCTTC. It is translated as CASSQDFGTGEQNEQFF.

Only one count was recorded for this clone. This chain uses TRBV5-1 with TRBJ2-7, with a possible D match to TRBD2 (8 bases). Trimming removed 6 bases from V and 6 bases from J, with 22 bases in between. Germline V lookup: CDR1 SGHRS, CDR2 YFSETQ. The CDR3 is made up of 15 amino acids. CDR3 sequence reads: CASTPQGGTRGEQYF. The CDR3 DNA follows: TGCGCCAGCACTCCCCAGGGGGGGACTAGAGGCGAGCAGTACTTC.

The chain joins TRBV13 to TRBJ1-2; D gene unclear. V was shortened by 3 bases and J by 3 bases, with 8 bases between the two germline ends. The CDR3 runs 13 residues. Germline CDR1 is PRHDT and CDR2 is FYEKMQ (reference sequence). The CDR3 protein is CASSLGEYYGYTF. In DNA, the CDR3 is TGTGCCAGCAGCTTGGGCGAGTACTATGGCTACACCTTC.

V gene TRBV7-2 combines with J gene TRBJ1-1; weak D call: TRBD1 (6 bases). The V end was cut by 8 bases, the J end by 5 bases, with 18 bases between. Germline assignment: CDR1 SGHTA and CDR2 FQGNSA. The CDR3 spans 14 residues. CDR3 residues: CASAKGGGSTEAFF. CDR3 nucleotide sequence: TGTGCCAGCGCGAAAGGGGGAGGGAGTACTGAAGCTTTCTTT.

The chain carries TRBV7-9 and TRBJ2-3; 7 nucleotides align to TRBD2. The CDR3 length is 17 residues. CDR1 is SEHNR and CDR2 is FQNEAQ in the germline V gene (reference sequence). V shed 0 bases and J 3 bases; nucleotides not matched to a gene: 9. In DNA form, the CDR3 reads TGTGCCAGCAGCTTAGCGGGAGGGCCTATTATGACAGATACGCAGTATTTT. This encodes CASSLAGGPIMTDTQYF.

This rearrangement joins TRBV3-1 (or the pseudogene TRBV3-2) to TRBJ2-2, with 12 bases aligning to TRBD2. The V gene end was trimmed by 0 bases and the J gene end by 4 bases; junction bases not matched to a gene: 3. CDR1 and CDR2 (germline): LGHDT, YNNKEL (reference sequence). The CDR3 contains 17 residues. DNA for the CDR3: TGTGCCAGCAGCCAAGAGCTAGCGGGGGGGCCCACCGGGGAGCTGTTTTTT. It is translated as CASSQELAGGPTGELFF.

The V gene is TRBV11-2, the J gene TRBJ2-5, with D tentatively TRBD2 (6 bases). Germline CDR1 and CDR2: SGHAT and FQNNGV. Between the trimmed V and J ends, which lost 5 bases and 1 base, there was a span of 17 bases. This CDR3 comprises 16 residues. This CDR3 is CASSPPGGLLQETQYF. The CDR3, as DNA: TGTGCCAGCAGCCCCCCTGGAGGGCTCCTCCAAGAGACCCAGTACTTC.

The chain has TRBV5-6 and TRBJ2-7; D perhaps matches TRBD1 (6 bases). CDR1 and CDR2 from the germline V gene are SGHDT and YYEEEE. CDR3 length equals 11 residues. V lost 3 bases to trimming and J lost 6 bases, with 7 bases between them. The CDR3 protein is CASSWGPEQYF. The DNA for the CDR3 is TGTGCCAGCAGCTGGGGGCCCGAGCAGTACTTC.

The gene calls are TRBV29-1 and TRBJ1-5; no clear D. The CDR3 consists of 14 residues. Germline-derived CDR1 and CDR2 are SQVTM and ANQGSEA. V lost 7 bases and J 3 bases, leaving 16 bases between the germline ends. Here the CDR3 DNA reads TGCAGCGCCCATTCCCGGGGTAACAATCAGCCCCAGCATTTT. This translates into CSAHSRGNNQPQHF.

The rearrangement links TRBV10-3 to TRBJ1-2; maybe TRBD1 (5 bases). This CDR3 is 15 amino acids long. Trimming shortened V by 0 bases and J by 2 bases, and 10 bases separated the two germline ends. In germline, CDR1 is ENHRY, CDR2 SYGVKD. CDR3 DNA: TGTGCCATCAGTGAGTCGAGGACAAAAAACTATGGCTACACCTTC. Translating gives CAISESRTKNYGYTF.

This clone was counted a few times. The chain joins TRBV6-5 to TRBJ1-5; D is unresolved. Trimming took off 5 bases at V and 2 bases at J, with 10 bases between the two ends. The CDR3 is 14 amino acids. Germline loops: CDR1 MNHEY, CDR2 SVGAGI. The CDR3 bases are TGTGCCAGCAGTAATTTGAGCGGCAATCAGCCCCAGCATTTT. Protein: CASSNLSGNQPQHF.

The chain couples TRBV19 to TRBJ1-1; no clear D gene. V was clipped by 1 base and J by 5 bases, with 11 bases between them. The CDR3 extends over 14 amino acids. Germline-derived CDR1 and CDR2 are LNHDA and SQIVND (reference sequence). The CDR3 nucleotides read TGTGCCAGTAGTATAGGCGGGGATGGGACTGAAGCTTTCTTT. Protein sequence: CASSIGGDGTEAFF.

This sequence joins TRBV5-5 and TRBJ1-2; D might be TRBD1 (6 bases). Germline CDR1 and CDR2: SGHKS and YYEKEE (reference sequence). Trimming stripped 1 base from V and 3 bases from J, with 22 bases between. This CDR3 is built from 18 residues. The CDR3 loop reads CASSLNPRGRDRDYGYTF. Here the CDR3 DNA reads TGTGCCAGCAGCTTGAACCCCAGGGGCAGGGATCGGGACTATGGCTACACCTTC.

CDR3 nucleotide sequence: TGTGCCAGCAGCCCCTACAGGGTTCATGGCTACACCTTC. This translates into CASSPYRVHGYTF. The V call is TRBV6-5, the J call TRBJ1-2; D is perhaps TRBD1 (6 bases). The CDR3 has 13 amino acids. Germline lookup yields CDR1 MNHEY and CDR2 SVGAGI. Trimming took off 6 bases at V and 6 bases at J, with 14 bases between the two ends.

Only a few counts were recorded for this clone. The chain is built from TRBV27 and TRBJ1-5; 11 nucleotides agree with TRBD1. Per the germline V gene, CDR1 is MNHEY and CDR2 is SMNVEV (reference sequence). The CDR3 extends over 13 amino acids. With V trimmed by 5 bases and J by 7 bases, 1 base remained unmatched. This CDR3 is CASSGTGGQPQHF. The CDR3 DNA is TGTGCCAGCAGTGGGACAGGGGGACAGCCCCAGCATTTT.

The V gene is TRBV6-5, the J gene TRBJ1-4; tentatively, D is TRBD1 (5 bases). V was clipped by 8 bases and J by 10 bases, with 17 bases between them. The germline V gene encodes CDR1 MNHEY and CDR2 SVGAGI. This CDR3 comprises 13 residues. The CDR3: CASGKEGRGKLFF. The CDR3 bases are TGTGCCAGCGGGAAGGAGGGAAGGGGAAAACTGTTTTTT.

V gene TRBV28 combines with J gene TRBJ2-2; 9 bases align to TRBD2. Germline lookup yields CDR1 MDHEN and CDR2 SYDVKM. The CDR3 sequence is 16 residues long. V shed 3 bases, J shed 5 bases, and the junction held 7 bases outside the gene matches. Here the CDR3 reads CASSLASGIETGELFF. CDR3 sequence (DNA): TGTGCCAGCAGTTTGGCTAGCGGGATAGAAACCGGGGAGCTGTTTTTT.

In this sample, this clone turned up a few times. This chain links TRBV6-2 or TRBV6-3 with TRBJ2-3; 9 nucleotides match TRBD2. The CDR3 has 16 amino acids. V lost 4 bases to trimming and J lost 1 base; unmatched junction nucleotides: 6. CDR1 is MNHEY, CDR2 SVGEGT, per germline. The CDR3 sequence is CASSSPSGEGTDTQYF. The CDR3, as DNA: TGTGCCAGCAGTTCCCCTAGCGGGGAGGGCACAGATACGCAGTATTTT.

The chain recombines TRBV23-1 with TRBJ2-7, with 13 nucleotides matching TRBD2. TRBV23-1 is annotated as an ORF whose role is uncertain. The CDR3 extends over 21 amino acids. V shed 0 bases and J 1 base; nucleotides not matched to a gene: 15. DNA of the CDR3: TGCGCCAGCAGTCAATCGTATAACTCAGGGACTAGCGGGACCGGGTCCTACGAGCAGTACTTC. Translating it yields CASSQSYNSGTSGTGSYEQYF.

V and J are TRBV24-1 and TRBJ2-7, with TRBD2 matching over 7 bases. From germline, CDR1 is KGHDR and CDR2 SFDVKD. The CDR3 spans 14 residues. V was pared by 4 bases and J by 3 bases, with 5 bases of the junction left unmatched. The CDR3 loop is CATSDPGLGYEQYF. The CDR3 nucleotides are TGTGCCACCAGTGACCCCGGACTAGGCTACGAGCAGTACTTC.

The rearrangement uses TRBV28 and TRBJ2-7, with D perhaps TRBD1 (5 bases). The ends were cut back, 8 bases at V and 5 bases at J, with 22 bases in the middle. This CDR3 has 15 residues. CDR1 is MDHEN and CDR2 is SYDVKM in the germline V gene. The CDR3 here is CASGAVPSGFHEQYF. The CDR3 DNA is TGTGCCAGCGGAGCAGTTCCATCAGGGTTCCACGAGCAGTACTTC.

This clone was picked up many times. The rearrangement uses TRBV6-2 or TRBV6-3 and TRBJ1-4; no definite D call. The CDR3 consists of 13 residues. The germline V and J ends were trimmed by 0 bases and 5 bases, with 4 bases remaining between them. Germline CDR1 is MNHEY and CDR2 is SVGEGT. The CDR3 protein is CASSYSTNEKLFF. Here the CDR3 DNA reads TGTGCCAGCAGTTACTCGACAAATGAAAAACTGTTTTTT.

This clone was detected once. Written as DNA, the CDR3 is TGTGCCAGCAGCGTATGGACTAGCGGGATAACAGATACGCAGTATTTT. It specifies CASSVWTSGITDTQYF. The genes are TRBV4-2 and TRBJ2-3; 12 bases align to TRBD2. There are 16 residues in the CDR3. The germline V gene encodes CDR1 LGHNA and CDR2 YNFKEQ. V trimming: 5 bases; J trimming: 3 bases; junction bases outside the gene matches: 6.

The gene calls are TRBV6-4 and TRBJ2-1, with 9 bases aligning to TRBD1. CDR3 length: 16 amino acids. Germline assignment: CDR1 MRHNA and CDR2 SNTAGT. J lost 6 bases, V lost 5 bases, and 11 bases had no gene match. In DNA, the CDR3 is TGTGCCAGCAGTCCTGCCCCGGGACAGGGAGCCAATGAGCAGTTCTTC. Translated: CASSPAPGQGANEQFF.